These T cell receptor beta chains were read from a single sample in a study of patients and donors after allogeneic stem cell transplantation. TCRdb processed the RT-PCR reads anew with MiXCR; each CDR3 protein has one entry. The data contain over 150,000 distinct CDR3 sequences, approximately 30% of them singletons. Material: blood, either unsorted or a sorted T cell fraction (not recorded which). These receptors were collected from a human donor who was either an allogeneic HSCT recipient or a stem cell or donor lymphocyte infusion donor (not recorded which). It is not recorded whose cells these are; they may come from a transplant donor. Each CDR3 is given with its conserved first and last residue. Fields, in order: CDR3 protein, CDR3 DNA, J gene, clone size, D gene, V gene. The D gene is left open where the match is weak. Size is omitted from some rows. Given values are once, few, many or a class for expanded clones.

cdr3_aa: CASTTSSAPSETQYF
cdr3_nt: TGTGCCAGCACCACGTCTAGCGCCCCGTCAGAGACCCAGTACTTC
j_call: TRBJ2-5
clone_size: -
d_call: -
v_call: TRBV7-9

cdr3_aa: CASSPGPLSYEQYF
cdr3_nt: TGTGCCAGCAGTCCCGGGCCGCTGTCCTACGAGCAGTACTTC
j_call: TRBJ2-7
clone_size: few
d_call: -
v_call: TRBV28

cdr3_aa: CSVDPSGLVVNEQFF
cdr3_nt: TGCAGCGTTGATCCTTCGGGACTAGTCGTCAATGAGCAGTTCTTC
j_call: TRBJ2-1
clone_size: -
d_call: TRBD2
v_call: TRBV29-1

cdr3_aa: CASSQGLAGGPYEQYF
cdr3_nt: TGTGCCAGCAGTCAGGGACTAGCGGGAGGGCCCTACGAGCAGTACTTC
j_call: TRBJ2-7
clone_size: few
d_call: TRBD2
v_call: TRBV27

cdr3_aa: CSARKPLPEAFF
cdr3_nt: TGCAGTGCTAGAAAACCCCTACCTGAAGCTTTCTTT
j_call: TRBJ1-1
clone_size: -
d_call: -
v_call: TRBV20-1

cdr3_aa: CASSPRGGSGRASYNEQFF
cdr3_nt: TGTGCCAGCAGCCCGAGAGGGGGTAGCGGGAGGGCCTCCTACAATGAGCAGTTCTTC
j_call: TRBJ2-1
clone_size: -
d_call: TRBD2
v_call: TRBV7-9

cdr3_aa: CASSFIAGANQPQHF
cdr3_nt: TGTGCCAGCAGTTTTATTGCAGGGGCGAATCAGCCCCAGCATTTT
j_call: TRBJ1-5
clone_size: few
d_call: -
v_call: TRBV12-3/TRBV12-4

cdr3_aa: CASSQGAGGRQETQYF
cdr3_nt: TGCGCCAGCAGCCAAGGAGCGGGAGGGAGACAAGAGACCCAGTACTTC
j_call: TRBJ2-5
clone_size: -
d_call: TRBD2
v_call: TRBV4-3

cdr3_aa: CASRENQGQHEQFF
cdr3_nt: TGTGCCAGCAGAGAAAATCAGGGTCAGCATGAGCAGTTCTTC
j_call: TRBJ2-1
clone_size: -
d_call: -
v_call: TRBV2

cdr3_aa: CASSLVLGNEQFF
cdr3_nt: TGTGCCAGCAGCTTAGTATTGGGGAATGAGCAGTTCTTC
j_call: TRBJ2-1
clone_size: few
d_call: -
v_call: TRBV11-1

cdr3_aa: CATSDSRLAGADTQYF
cdr3_nt: TGTGCCACCAGTGATAGTCGTCTAGCGGGCGCAGATACGCAGTATTTT
j_call: TRBJ2-3
clone_size: few
d_call: TRBD2
v_call: TRBV24-1

cdr3_aa: CASSYGPYGYTF
cdr3_nt: TGTGCCAGCAGTTACGGTCCCTATGGCTACACCTTC
j_call: TRBJ1-2
clone_size: few
d_call: -
v_call: TRBV28

cdr3_aa: CSANFVGRDGFYGYTF
cdr3_nt: TGCAGTGCTAATTTTGTGGGCAGGGATGGCTTCTATGGCTACACCTTC
j_call: TRBJ1-2
clone_size: -
d_call: -
v_call: TRBV20-1

cdr3_aa: CASSPQEGGYTF
cdr3_nt: TGTGCCAGCTCACCTCAGGAGGGCGGCTACACCTTC
j_call: TRBJ1-2
clone_size: -
d_call: -
v_call: TRBV18

cdr3_aa: CASSTTGKETQYF
cdr3_nt: TGTGCCAGCAGTACGACAGGGAAAGAGACCCAGTACTTC
j_call: TRBJ2-5
clone_size: -
d_call: TRBD1
v_call: TRBV12-3/TRBV12-4

cdr3_aa: CASSPRGADSGNTIYF
cdr3_nt: TGTGCCAGCAGCCCTCGTGGGGCAGACTCTGGAAACACCATATATTTT
j_call: TRBJ1-3
clone_size: many
d_call: -
v_call: TRBV12-3/TRBV12-4

cdr3_aa: CASGRRGRRDTQYF
cdr3_nt: TGTGCCAGCGGAAGAAGGGGGCGCAGGGATACGCAGTATTTT
j_call: TRBJ2-3
clone_size: -
d_call: TRBD1
v_call: TRBV27

cdr3_aa: CASSLNTASGYNEQFF
cdr3_nt: TGTGCCAGCAGCTTAAATACGGCTAGCGGGTACAATGAGCAGTTCTTC
j_call: TRBJ2-1
clone_size: -
d_call: TRBD2
v_call: TRBV7-6

cdr3_aa: CASSELASGKDEQYF
cdr3_nt: TGTGCCAGCAGTGAACTGGCGAGCGGGAAGGACGAGCAGTACTTC
j_call: TRBJ2-7
clone_size: -
d_call: TRBD2
v_call: TRBV25-1

cdr3_aa: CASSLALAITGELFF
cdr3_nt: TGCGCCAGCAGCTTGGCGCTAGCGATCACCGGGGAGCTGTTTTTT
j_call: TRBJ2-2
clone_size: -
d_call: -
v_call: TRBV5-1

cdr3_aa: CATSDSGTYQETQYF
cdr3_nt: TGTGCCACCAGTGATTCAGGGACATACCAAGAGACCCAGTACTTC
j_call: TRBJ2-5
clone_size: -
d_call: -
v_call: TRBV24-1

cdr3_aa: CSVDGGNYGYTF
cdr3_nt: TGCAGCGTTGATGGGGGGAACTATGGCTACACCTTC
j_call: TRBJ1-2
clone_size: few
d_call: -
v_call: TRBV29-1

cdr3_aa: CASSHHHRVFYEQYF
cdr3_nt: TGCGCCAGCAGCCACCATCACAGGGTTTTCTACGAGCAGTACTTC
j_call: TRBJ2-7
clone_size: -
d_call: -
v_call: TRBV4-3

cdr3_aa: CASSLDDEQYF
cdr3_nt: TGTGCCAGCAGCTTAGACGACGAGCAGTACTTC
j_call: TRBJ2-7
clone_size: -
d_call: -
v_call: TRBV7-9

cdr3_aa: CASRPGLAGVGETQYF
cdr3_nt: TGTGCTAGCAGACCTGGACTAGCGGGAGTTGGAGAGACCCAGTACTTC
j_call: TRBJ2-5
clone_size: -
d_call: TRBD2
v_call: TRBV7-7

cdr3_aa: CASSYSGTGGGTDTQYF
cdr3_nt: TGTGCCAGCAGTTACTCTGGGACAGGAGGGGGCACAGATACGCAGTATTTT
j_call: TRBJ2-3
clone_size: few
d_call: TRBD1
v_call: TRBV6-5

cdr3_aa: CASSLAGWGHEQYF
cdr3_nt: TGTGCCAGCAGTTTAGCGGGATGGGGCCACGAGCAGTACTTC
j_call: TRBJ2-7
clone_size: -
d_call: -
v_call: TRBV12-3/TRBV12-4

cdr3_aa: CSARGTATYEQYF
cdr3_nt: TGCAGTGCTAGGGGGACGGCCACCTACGAGCAGTACTTC
j_call: TRBJ2-7
clone_size: few
d_call: -
v_call: TRBV20-1

cdr3_aa: CSVPRTSGTSTDTQYF
cdr3_nt: TGCAGCGTACCCCGGACTAGCGGGACTAGCACAGATACGCAGTATTTT
j_call: TRBJ2-3
clone_size: few
d_call: TRBD2
v_call: TRBV29-1

cdr3_aa: CASSSGFDTIYF
cdr3_nt: TGTGCCAGCTCATCTGGTTTCGACACCATATATTTT
j_call: TRBJ1-3
clone_size: few
d_call: -
v_call: TRBV18

cdr3_aa: CSVGQGDNSPLHF
cdr3_nt: TGCAGCGTTGGACAGGGCGATAATTCACCCCTCCACTTT
j_call: TRBJ1-6
clone_size: many
d_call: TRBD1
v_call: TRBV29-1

cdr3_aa: CASSQDFLADPLISYNEQFF
cdr3_nt: TGCGCCAGCAGCCAAGATTTCCTAGCGGATCCCCTCATTTCCTACAATGAGCAGTTCTTC
j_call: TRBJ2-1
clone_size: -
d_call: TRBD2
v_call: TRBV4-3

cdr3_aa: CASSQGFPDEQYF
cdr3_nt: TGCGCCAGCAGCCAAGGATTTCCAGACGAGCAGTACTTC
j_call: TRBJ2-7
clone_size: few
d_call: -
v_call: TRBV4-1

cdr3_aa: CASSLGDGFTDTQYF
cdr3_nt: TGTGCCAGCAGCTTAGGGGACGGTTTCACAGATACGCAGTATTTT
j_call: TRBJ2-3
clone_size: -
d_call: -
v_call: TRBV7-2

cdr3_aa: CAIRGGVYNEQFF
cdr3_nt: TGTGCCATCAGGGGTGGAGTCTACAATGAGCAGTTCTTC
j_call: TRBJ2-1
clone_size: -
d_call: -
v_call: TRBV10-3

cdr3_aa: CASSRGGLAGKDTQYF
cdr3_nt: TGTGCCAGCAGCAGGGGAGGACTAGCGGGAAAAGATACGCAGTATTTT
j_call: TRBJ2-3
clone_size: few
d_call: TRBD2
v_call: TRBV5-4

cdr3_aa: CATSDQTRGNYGYTF
cdr3_nt: TGTGCCACCAGTGATCAAACCAGGGGAAACTATGGCTACACCTTC
j_call: TRBJ1-2
clone_size: many
d_call: -
v_call: TRBV24-1

cdr3_aa: CASSTRVRQGRKGTYGYTF
cdr3_nt: TGTGCCAGCAGCACCCGAGTACGACAGGGAAGGAAGGGGACCTATGGCTACACCTTC
j_call: TRBJ1-2
clone_size: few
d_call: TRBD1
v_call: TRBV7-9

cdr3_aa: CASSQVSGDDGYTF
cdr3_nt: TGCGCCAGCAGCCAAGTGTCAGGGGATGATGGCTACACCTTC
j_call: TRBJ1-2
clone_size: -
d_call: -
v_call: TRBV4-1

cdr3_aa: CASSSGSINEQFF
cdr3_nt: TGTGCCAGCAGCTCGGGTAGTATCAATGAGCAGTTCTTC
j_call: TRBJ2-1
clone_size: -
d_call: -
v_call: TRBV7-2

cdr3_aa: CSVERNKEQYF
cdr3_nt: TGCAGCGTTGAACGGAATAAGGAGCAGTACTTC
j_call: TRBJ2-7
clone_size: -
d_call: -
v_call: TRBV29-1

cdr3_aa: CASGGGYGYTF
cdr3_nt: TGTGCCAGCGGGGGGGGTTATGGCTACACCTTC
j_call: TRBJ1-2
clone_size: -
d_call: -
v_call: TRBV4-2

cdr3_aa: CASSQEGLSSYEQYF
cdr3_nt: TGTGCCAGCAGCCAAGAGGGCCTTAGCTCCTACGAGCAGTACTTC
j_call: TRBJ2-7
clone_size: -
d_call: -
v_call: TRBV4-2

cdr3_aa: CASSQSLQSVTDTQYF
cdr3_nt: TGTGCCAGCAGTCAAAGCCTACAGTCAGTCACAGATACGCAGTATTTT
j_call: TRBJ2-3
clone_size: -
d_call: -
v_call: TRBV7-8

cdr3_aa: CSVAPRLAAQETQYF
cdr3_nt: TGCAGCGTTGCTCCCAGACTAGCGGCACAAGAGACCCAGTACTTC
j_call: TRBJ2-5
clone_size: few
d_call: TRBD2
v_call: TRBV29-1